The 30 T cell receptor beta chains in this list originate from one sample, sequenced in a study of cytomegalovirus exposure and HLA in healthy donors. PCR involved 60 Vbeta and 13 Jbeta primers. This table comes from immunoSEQ multiplex PCR, and its TCRdb copy is limited to in-frame clones, with some not included. The table lists under 250,000 clones, around four fifths of them singletons. Source material: PBMCs. These TCRs come from a woman aged 45-65 years in good health and CMV-seropositive.

The rearrangement joins TRBV6-1 to TRBJ1-1; D is ambiguous. Deletions cut 4 bases from V and 0 bases from J, with 12 bases between. In germline, CDR1 is MNHNS, CDR2 SASEGT. CDR3 length equals 15 residues. The chain's CDR3 is CASSGASRLNTEAFF. DNA for the CDR3: TGTGCCAGCAGTGGGGCGTCAAGATTGAACACTGAAGCTTTCTTT.

This clone was seen more than once but under ten times. The chain has TRBV5-1 and TRBJ1-2; maybe TRBD1 (5 bases). The CDR3 runs to 16 residues. Germline CDR1 SGHRS, CDR2 YFSETQ. Trimming left V 1 base short and J 4 bases short, with 17 bases between. CDR3 amino acids: CASSLSGGERGYGYTF. The CDR3 nucleotides are TGCGCCAGCAGCTTGAGTGGAGGGGAGAGGGGCTATGGCTACACCTTC.

This clone has just one count. The CDR3 nucleotides read TGTGCCAGCAGCTCGACAGGGGGCGGATCACCCCTCCACTTT. Protein: CASSSTGGGSPLHF. The V call is TRBV7-3, the J call TRBJ1-6; 10 bases align to TRBD1. The CDR3 is made up of 14 amino acids. The germline V gene has CDR1 SGHTA and CDR2 FQGTGA. V shed 4 bases, J shed 10 bases, and the junction held 4 bases outside the gene matches.

This chain connects TRBV10-1 to TRBJ1-1, with unresolved D. The CDR3 loop spans 14 amino acids. Trimming cost V 2 bases and J 2 bases, with 9 bases left between them. Germline V gene lookup returns CDR1 WNHNN and CDR2 SYGVQD (reference sequence). CDR3 residues: CASSESSTNTEAFF. For the CDR3, the DNA is TGCGCCAGCAGTGAGAGTAGTACCAACACTGAAGCTTTCTTT.

This clone occurred once. At one end the junction does not follow the germline gene, possibly because of a read error. The chain uses TRBV4-2 and TRBJ1-2, with D hard to call. The CDR3 totals 14 residues. CDR1 and CDR2 (germline): LGHNA, YNFKEQ. This CDR3 reads CASIQDKGGVGYTF. In DNA, the CDR3 is TGTGCCAGCATCCAAGATAAGGGCGGGGTAGGCTACACCTTC.

This clone appeared a single time. The chain links TRBV5-4 to TRBJ2-3, with 9 bases fitting TRBD2. The germline CDR1 and CDR2 sequences are SGHNT and YYREEE (reference sequence). V shed 6 bases and J 0 bases; nucleotides not matched to a gene: 8. The CDR3 runs to 16 residues. This CDR3 is CASTRGAGGSTDTQYF. DNA for the CDR3: TGTGCCAGCACCCGGGGGGCGGGGGGGAGCACAGATACGCAGTATTTT.

This chain connects TRBV5-1 to TRBJ2-2, with D tentatively TRBD1 (6 bases). Germline assignment: CDR1 SGHRS and CDR2 YFSETQ. Trimming pared 4 bases from V and 3 bases from J, leaving 10 bases between. CDR3 length: 14 amino acids. The chain's CDR3 is CASSPGQYTGELFF. The CDR3 DNA reads TGCGCCAGCAGCCCCGGACAGTACACCGGGGAGCTGTTTTTT.

The gene calls are TRBV27 and TRBJ2-5; maybe TRBD2 (5 bases). The J call is uncertain, as TRBJ2-7 better fits the DNA end. Looked up from germline, CDR1 is MNHEY and CDR2 is SMNVEV (reference sequence). The CDR3 extends over 13 amino acids. The CDR3 region has the DNA TGTGCCAGCGGCAGCGGACGACAATACGAGCAGTACTTC. Protein sequence: CASGSGRQYEQYF.

The CDR3 reads CASGGAGETQYF. As DNA, the CDR3 is TGTGCCAGCGGGGGGGCGGGGGAGACCCAGTACTTC. The chain carries TRBV6-5 and TRBJ2-5, with D perhaps TRBD2 (7 bases). Trimming left V 8 bases short and J 5 bases short, with 12 bases between. Germline loops: CDR1 MNHEY, CDR2 SVGAGI. The CDR3 contains 12 residues.

This chain joins TRBV7-2 and TRBJ2-3; D gene uncertain. The CDR3 covers 13 residues. Looked up from germline, CDR1 is SGHTA and CDR2 is FQGNSA. With 5 bases removed from V and 2 bases from J, the gap between germline ends came to 8 bases. This CDR3 reads CASSLTPTDTQYF. Here the CDR3 DNA reads TGTGCCAGCAGCCTCACTCCCACAGATACGCAGTATTTT.

This clone was counted only a few times. The rearrangement links TRBV27 to TRBJ1-2; D may be TRBD1 (5 bases). The V gene's germline CDR1 is MNHEY and CDR2 SMNVEV (reference sequence). V lost 5 bases to trimming and J lost 2 bases, with 21 bases between them. This CDR3 spans 17 amino acids. The CDR3 here is CASSRVQGQSGNYGYTF. CDR3 DNA sequence: TGTGCCAGCAGTAGGGTCCAGGGTCAGAGTGGGAACTATGGCTACACCTTC.

This sequence joins TRBV2 and TRBJ2-1, with TRBD2 identical over 14 bases. V was pared by 5 bases and J by 5 bases, with 5 bases of the junction left unmatched. The CDR3 totals 16 residues. Germline values: CDR1 SNHLY, CDR2 FYNNEI. The CDR3: CASSPGLAGGNNEQFF. Written as DNA, the CDR3 is TGTGCCAGCAGTCCAGGACTAGCGGGGGGCAACAATGAGCAGTTCTTC.

The rearrangement uses TRBV28 and TRBJ2-7; weak D call: TRBD1 (7 bases). The length of the CDR3 is 18 residues. Germline CDR1 and CDR2: MDHEN and SYDVKM. V was pared by 3 bases and J by 6 bases, with 27 bases between. The CDR3 here is CASSFGRRYEDRASEQYF. The CDR3 DNA reads TGTGCCAGCAGTTTCGGGAGACGCTACGAAGACAGGGCTAGCGAGCAGTACTTC. Looking up the rest from reference TRBV28 and TRBJ2-7 gives the full variable domain: DVKVTQSSRYLVKRTGEKVFLECVQDMDHENMFWYRQDPGLGLRLIYFSYDVKMKEKGDIPEGYSVSREKKERFSLILESASTNQTSMYLCASSFGRRYEDRASEQYFGPGTRLTVT.

The chain couples TRBV4-2 to TRBJ2-5; the D gene is possibly TRBD1 (6 bases). The J call is in doubt because the DNA end fits TRBJ2-7 better. Germline loops: CDR1 LGHNA, CDR2 YNFKEQ. This CDR3 region has 14 residues. The DNA of the CDR3 is TGTGCCAGCAGCCCCGGGACAAATAAGTACGAGCAGTACTTC. It yields the protein CASSPGTNKYEQYF.

V usage is TRBV6-1 and J usage is TRBJ1-4; TRBD1 matches at 7 bases. The CDR3 length is 14 residues. V trimming: 1 base; J trimming: 8 bases; junction bases outside the gene matches: 4. Germline CDR1 MNHNS, CDR2 SASEGT. Here the CDR3 DNA reads TGTGCCAGCAGTGAAGGGACAGGAAACGAAAAACTGTTTTTT. Protein sequence: CASSEGTGNEKLFF.

Concerning this clone itself: Within the sample, other DNA sequences also encode this same CDR3. The gene calls are TRBV9 and TRBJ2-5; D gene uncertain. The germline V gene encodes CDR1 SGDLS and CDR2 YYNGEE. The CDR3 sequence is 14 residues long. V lost 0 bases to trimming and J lost 2 bases, with 8 bases between them. The CDR3 DNA reads TGTGCCAGCAGCGTAGGTGGGCCACAAGAGACCCAGTACTTC. It yields the protein CASSVGGPQETQYF.

This chain joins TRBV21-1 and TRBJ2-5; the table's D gene call, TRBD1, was not cross checked with the DNA. TRBV21-1 corresponds to a pseudogene. The length of the CDR3 is 13 residues. CDR3 protein: CAIRRTGQETQYF. The CDR3 DNA sequence: TGTGCCATTCGAAGGACAGGTCAAGAGACCCAGTACTTC.

The chain carries TRBV9 and TRBJ2-1, with D tentatively TRBD1 (5 bases). The CDR3 has 15 residues. Germline CDR1 SGDLS, CDR2 YYNGEE. With 4 bases removed from V and 7 bases from J, the gap between germline ends came to 18 bases. The CDR3 region has the DNA TGTGCCAGCAGCCAAGGGGTGGCAGGGCTGAATGAGCAGTTCTTC. Protein sequence: CASSQGVAGLNEQFF.

CDR3 DNA sequence: TGTGCCAGCAGTTACTCTAGATCAGGGATCAACGAGCAGTACTTC. This translates into CASSYSRSGINEQYF. The chain recombines TRBV6-5 with TRBJ2-7, with a weak D call TRBD1 (5 bases). Trimming cost V 0 bases and J 5 bases, with 14 bases left between them. Germline V lookup: CDR1 MNHEY, CDR2 SVGAGI. CDR3 length: 15 amino acids.

The count of this clone is one. V and J are TRBV30 and TRBJ1-5, with D possibly being TRBD1 (6 bases). CDR3 length: 14 residues. Trimming removed 3 bases at V and 5 bases at J, with 14 bases between. Germline V lookup: CDR1 GTSNPN, CDR2 SVGIG (reference sequence). CDR3 bases: TGTGCCTGGAGGGACGGGACAAAACATCAGCCCCAGCATTTT. Protein product: CAWRDGTKHQPQHF.

This chain connects TRBV4-2 to TRBJ1-2; perhaps TRBD1 as D (6 bases). Trimming removed 1 base at V and 13 bases at J, with 19 bases between. The CDR3 spans 14 residues. Per germline, CDR1 LGHNA and CDR2 YNFKEQ. The CDR3 nucleotides read TGTGCCAGCAGCCAAGTTCGGGCAGGGGAAAGGGTCACCTTC. Protein product: CASSQVRAGERVTF.

The rearrangement uses TRBV2 and TRBJ2-5, with D possibly matching TRBD2 (6 bases). V lost 3 bases and J 6 bases, leaving 11 bases between the germline ends. The CDR3 sequence is 13 residues long. Germline values: CDR1 SNHLY, CDR2 FYNNEI. The CDR3 DNA follows: TGTGCCAGCAGTGACGGAGGGGAGCAGACCCAGTACTTC. Protein: CASSDGGEQTQYF.

V is TRBV5-1 and J is TRBJ1-1; the D is unclear. Trimming left V 1 base short and J 1 base short, with 11 bases between. The CDR3 length is 15 residues. The germline V gene has CDR1 SGHRS and CDR2 YFSETQ. CDR3 residues: CASSLLIGENTEAFF. CDR3 nucleotides: TGCGCCAGCAGCTTGTTGATCGGGGAGAACACTGAAGCTTTCTTT.

The CDR3: CAGTGGGLGQGSETQYF. As DNA, the CDR3 is TGTGCCGGTACCGGAGGGGGGTTGGGACAGGGGTCGGAGACGCAGTATTTT. J is TRBJ2-3 and V is TRBV7-9; 10 bases are shared with TRBD1. Germline CDR1 SEHNR, CDR2 FQNEAQ (reference sequence). J was trimmed by 9 bases and V by 11 bases; bases with no gene match: 23. The CDR3 length is 17 residues.

The CDR3, as DNA: TGCGCCAGCAGCTTTGATGTGGGACAGCCTTCGGAGACCCAGTACTTC. Translation gives CASSFDVGQPSETQYF. This rearrangement joins TRBV5-1 to TRBJ2-5; 7 bases map to TRBD1. Germline trimming cut 2 bases from V and 5 bases from J; bases unmatched to any gene: 12. Germline CDR1 and CDR2: SGHRS and YFSETQ. The CDR3 runs 16 residues.

V gene TRBV2 combines with J gene TRBJ1-2; 7 bases are shared with TRBD1. Trimming removed 4 bases from V and 7 bases from J; junction bases left unmatched: 6. Germline V gives CDR1 SNHLY, CDR2 FYNNEI. This CDR3 is 13 amino acids long. Here the CDR3 reads CASSVEQGSGYTF. The CDR3 bases are TGTGCCAGCAGTGTGGAACAGGGGAGTGGCTACACCTTC.

The chain combines TRBV15 with TRBJ1-1, with 7 bases lining up with TRBD1. V trimming: 7 bases; J trimming: 3 bases; junction bases outside the gene matches: 8. This CDR3 spans 14 amino acids. The germline V gene encodes CDR1 LNHNV and CDR2 YYDKDF (reference sequence). The CDR3: CATIHGTEDTEAFF. DNA for the CDR3: TGTGCCACCATCCACGGGACAGAGGACACTGAAGCTTTCTTT.

The V gene is TRBV18, the J gene TRBJ1-6, with 7 bases fitting TRBD1. This CDR3 has 17 residues. With V trimmed by 4 bases and J by 13 bases, 19 bases remained unmatched. CDR1 and CDR2 (germline): KGHSH, LQKENI. CDR3 nucleotides: TGTGCCAGCTCACAGCAACGGACAGGCCGCCAAAATTGGCCCCTCCACTTT. Protein: CASSQQRTGRQNWPLHF.

The chain is built from TRBV2 and TRBJ1-1, with TRBD1 identical over 10 bases. CDR1 and CDR2 from the germline V gene are SNHLY and FYNNEI. This CDR3 has 14 residues. V trimming: 10 bases; J trimming: 2 bases; junction bases outside the gene matches: 7. CDR3 sequence: CATNRDRGNTEAFF. CDR3 coding DNA: TGTGCCACCAACCGGGACAGGGGTAACACTGAAGCTTTCTTT. Supplemented by reference TRBV2 and TRBJ1-1, the full variable domain reads EPEVTQTPSHQVTQMGQEVILRCVPISNHLYFYWYRQILGQKVEFLVSFYNNEISEKSEIFDDQFSVERPDGSNFTLKIRSTKLEDSAMYFCATNRDRGNTEAFFGQGTRLTVV.

This rearrangement joins TRBV4-1 to TRBJ2-2, with D uncertain. V lost 2 bases to trimming and J lost 2 bases, with 3 bases between them. The germline gives CDR1 MGHRA, CDR2 YSYEKL. The CDR3 runs 13 residues. In DNA form, the CDR3 reads TGCGCCAGCAGCCAAAGCAACACCGGGGAGCTGTTTTTT. Amino acid sequence: CASSQSNTGELFF.